The 15 T cell receptor beta chains below were found in one sample sequenced in a study of cytomegalovirus exposure and HLA in healthy donors. With 60 Vbeta and 13 Jbeta primers, the PCR was carried out. Method: immunoSEQ multiplex PCR; TCRdb's copy keeps in-frame clones and lacks some. The repertoire holds 77,000 or so clones, with 70% to 85% as singletons. The sequenced sample was PBMCs. The receptors stem from a man between 65 and 79 years old in good health and CMV-seropositive.

Here the CDR3 reads CASRSPPGETQYF. The CDR3 DNA follows: TGTGCCAGCAGATCACCTCCAGGGGAGACCCAGTACTTC. The chain joins TRBV7-2 to TRBJ2-5, with a weak D call TRBD1 (5 bases). CDR3 length equals 13 residues. V lost 6 bases and J lost 5, with 13 bases in between. Per germline, CDR1 SGHTA and CDR2 FQGNSA.

This chain uses TRBV6-1 with TRBJ2-7; D may be TRBD1 (6 bases). Trimming shortened V by 10 bases and J by 0 bases, and 10 bases separated the two germline ends. The germline CDR1 and CDR2 sequences are MNHNS and SASEGT. The CDR3 runs 12 residues. CDR3 protein: CATQGTSYEQYF. Written as DNA, the CDR3 is TGTGCCACCCAGGGGACCTCCTACGAGCAGTACTTC.

The chain carries TRBV18 and TRBJ2-7; D is undetermined. The CDR3 spans 14 residues. V was cut by 3 bases and J by 0 bases, with 9 bases left in between. Germline loops: CDR1 KGHSH, CDR2 LQKENI. The CDR3: CASSPAHNSYEQYF. Here the CDR3 DNA reads TGTGCCAGCTCACCGGCACATAACTCCTACGAGCAGTACTTC.

This chain uses TRBV19 with TRBJ2-2, with TRBD2 matching 14 bases. V lost 5 bases, J lost 8 bases, and 7 bases stayed unmatched. The CDR3 is 16 amino acids. Germline V gene lookup returns CDR1 LNHDA and CDR2 SQIVND (reference sequence). The CDR3, as DNA: TGTGCCAGTAGTCCTGGACTAGCGGGAGGTTCAGGGGAGCTGTTTTTT. Its translation is CASSPGLAGGSGELFF.

The rearrangement uses TRBV11-3 and TRBJ2-2; D unresolved. The CDR3 has 16 residues. Germline V gene data show CDR1 as SGHNT and CDR2 as YENEEA. V lost 0 bases to trimming and J lost 4 bases, with 12 bases between them. The CDR3: CASSLDQTSGTGELFF. The CDR3 nucleotides read TGTGCCAGCAGCTTAGACCAGACCTCGGGCACCGGGGAGCTGTTTTTT.

The chain joins TRBV28 to TRBJ2-2, with D uncertain. The germline CDR1 and CDR2 sequences are MDHEN and SYDVKM. V was clipped by 6 bases and J by 0 bases, with 8 bases between them. The CDR3 has 14 amino acids. CDR3 loop: CASRYVSNTGELFF. The CDR3 nucleotides read TGTGCCAGCAGATATGTCTCGAACACCGGGGAGCTGTTTTTT.

The chain recombines TRBV6-1 with TRBJ1-2, with 7 bases matching TRBD1. Trimming cost V 5 bases and J 6 bases; bases outside gene matches: 6. Germline-derived CDR1 and CDR2 are MNHNS and SASEGT. CDR3 length equals 13 residues. Here the CDR3 DNA reads TGTGCCAGCAGTTCGACAGGGACGAATGGCTACACCTTC. It yields the protein CASSSTGTNGYTF.

The gene calls are TRBV7-9 and TRBJ2-3, with 9 bases that match TRBD2. Germline-derived CDR1 and CDR2 are SEHNR and FQNEAQ (reference sequence). This CDR3 spans 15 amino acids. Trimming removed 5 bases from V and 11 bases from J; junction bases left unmatched: 14. This chain's CDR3 is CASSPVGLAYVEQYF. The CDR3, as DNA: TGTGCCAGCAGCCCTGTGGGACTAGCTTATGTTGAGCAGTATTTT.

The chain employs TRBV12-5 and TRBJ2-1; D might be TRBD1 (6 bases). The CDR3 is made up of 13 amino acids. V was shortened by 6 bases and J by 9 bases, with 15 bases between the two germline ends. The germline CDR1 and CDR2 sequences are LGHNT and FRNRAP. The CDR3 spells CASGRTAGFEQFF. The CDR3 coding sequence is TGTGCTAGTGGGCGGACAGCTGGATTTGAGCAGTTCTTC.

The chain links TRBV4-1 to TRBJ2-7, with D perhaps TRBD1 (5 bases). The V end lost 1 base, the J end lost 1 base, and 14 bases lay between the germline ends. Per the germline V gene, CDR1 is MGHRA and CDR2 is YSYEKL. This CDR3 has 16 amino acids. DNA of the CDR3: TGCGCCAGCAGCCAAGTTGGGGCCCCACTATCCTACGAGCAGTACTTC. It yields the protein CASSQVGAPLSYEQYF.

V usage is TRBV7-9 and J usage is TRBJ2-1, with 9 nucleotides matching TRBD2. The length of the CDR3 is 13 residues. The V gene's germline CDR1 is SEHNR and CDR2 FQNEAQ (reference sequence). Unmatched junction bases numbered 4, after V lost 3 bases and J lost 10 bases. CDR3 sequence (DNA): TGTGCCAGCAGCTTTATAGCGGGAGAGGAGCAGTTCTTC. Its protein is CASSFIAGEEQFF.

Only a few counts were recorded for this clone. CDR3 sequence reads: CASSLHRDTEAFF. CDR3 DNA sequence: TGCGCCAGCAGCTTGCACAGGGACACTGAAGCTTTCTTT. This chain links TRBV5-1 with TRBJ1-1, with TRBD1 as a possible D gene (6 bases). This CDR3 comprises 13 residues. V lost 1 base and J 3 bases, leaving 7 bases between the germline ends. Per germline, CDR1 SGHRS and CDR2 YFSETQ.

The chain couples TRBV4-2 to TRBJ2-1; 7 bases line up with TRBD2. CDR3 length: 17 residues. V trimming: 0 bases; J trimming: 6 bases; junction bases outside the gene matches: 11. The germline V gene has CDR1 LGHNA and CDR2 YNFKEQ. CDR3 bases: TGTGCCAGCAGCCAAGATCTGGCGGGAGTAAGTACCAATGAGCAGTTCTTC. Its protein product is CASSQDLAGVSTNEQFF.

This chain connects TRBV18 to TRBJ2-7, with TRBD2 as a possible D gene (6 bases). The V gene lost 0 bases and the J gene lost 2 bases, with 14 bases spanning the gap. The CDR3 runs 16 residues. Germline lookup yields CDR1 KGHSH and CDR2 LQKENI. The CDR3 protein is CASSPPTRGTPYEQYF. Written as DNA, the CDR3 is TGTGCCAGCTCACCACCCACGCGGGGCACCCCCTACGAGCAGTACTTC.

This clone appeared a few times. The same CDR3 also results from other DNA sequences found in this sample. The gene calls are TRBV4-3 and TRBJ1-4; 7 bases are a match to TRBD1. The CDR3 has 14 residues. Per germline, CDR1 LGHNA and CDR2 YSLEER. V lost 1 base, J lost 8 bases, and 4 bases stayed unmatched. CDR3: CASSQGQGDEKLFF. CDR3 DNA: TGCGCCAGCAGCCAAGGACAGGGTGACGAAAAACTGTTTTTT.